One sample yielded the 23 T cell receptor beta chains listed below, sequenced in a study of shared clonotypes between healthy human individuals. Here immunoSEQ multiplex PCR was the method, and the copy in TCRdb shows in-frame clones only, minus some. The table includes some 2.1 million clones, roughly 95% detected once. Sequencing was done on a sample of naive CD4+ T cells sorted from blood. Subset reported: CD45RA+ positively selected. These receptors were obtained from a man between 18 and 29 years old in good health.

This clone has only one observation. The genes are TRBV2 and TRBJ2-1, with D unresolved. Germline V lookup: CDR1 SNHLY, CDR2 FYNNEI. The CDR3 contains 11 residues. V was shortened by 7 bases and J by 4 bases, with 5 bases between the two germline ends. As DNA, the CDR3 is TGTGCCAGCAACCTATACAATGAGCAGTTCTTC. Its translation is CASNLYNEQFF.

This clone was counted once. This chain uses TRBV10-1 with TRBJ2-2; a possible D gene is TRBD2 (5 bases). Germline V lookup: CDR1 WNHNN, CDR2 SYGVQD (reference sequence). The CDR3 covers 14 residues. Trimming took 6 bases from V and 6 from J, leaving 14 bases between them. The CDR3 DNA sequence: TGCGCCAGCAGGGACGCGGGTATCGCCGGGGAGCTGTTTTTT. It translates to CASRDAGIAGELFF.

This chain uses TRBV15 with TRBJ2-3; D might be TRBD2 (6 bases). This CDR3 is 16 amino acids long. Germline V CDR1 and CDR2: LNHNV, YYDKDF (reference sequence). Trimming left V 0 bases short and J 2 bases short, with 12 bases between. CDR3 bases: TGTGCCACCAGCAGAGATCTCGCGGGACTCACAGATACGCAGTATTTT. Its protein is CATSRDLAGLTDTQYF.

This clone was seen a few times. The chain couples TRBV5-1 to TRBJ2-7; 11 bases align to TRBD1. The CDR3 totals 15 residues. Germline-derived CDR1 and CDR2 are SGHRS and YFSETQ. Trimming took 1 base from V and 7 from J; bases not matched to a gene: 7. In nucleotides, the CDR3 is TGCGCCAGCAGCTTGACGGGACAGGGGGTGAGGGAGCAGTACTTC. Translation: CASSLTGQGVREQYF.

V and J are TRBV4-2 and TRBJ2-7; 11 bases are shared with TRBD2. The CDR3 loop spans 15 amino acids. Germline CDR1 is LGHNA and CDR2 is YNFKEQ. V dropped 5 bases and J dropped 1; count of bases not matched to a gene: 4. This chain's CDR3 is CASSSGLAESYEQYF. The CDR3 coding sequence is TGTGCCAGCAGCTCGGGACTAGCGGAGTCCTACGAGCAGTACTTC.

The V call is TRBV5-1, the J call TRBJ2-5, with D perhaps matching TRBD2 (6 bases). This CDR3 is 14 amino acids long. Germline V gives CDR1 SGHRS, CDR2 YFSETQ. V lost 4 bases and J 4 bases, leaving 14 bases between the germline ends. Here the CDR3 DNA reads TGCGCCAGCAGCAAGGGACTCCTAGGAGAGACCCAGTACTTC. Translation: CASSKGLLGETQYF.

The chain uses TRBV9 and TRBJ2-7; TRBD2 matches 9 bases. The length of the CDR3 is 16 residues. Germline-derived CDR1 and CDR2 are SGDLS and YYNGEE. J gave up 2 bases and V 0 bases, and 6 bases lay outside the gene matches. The CDR3 sequence is CASSVEGLAGPYEQYF. The CDR3 DNA is TGTGCCAGCAGCGTAGAGGGTCTAGCGGGGCCCTACGAGCAGTACTTC.

The chain is built from TRBV7-8 and TRBJ2-1; TRBD2 agrees at 12 bases. Germline V gives CDR1 SGHVS, CDR2 FQNEAQ. After removal of 5 bases from V and 7 bases from J, the junction contained 6 bases not matched to a gene. The CDR3 length is 15 residues. CDR3 DNA sequence: TGTGCCAGCAGCCCCCGGACTAGCGGGGCGAATGAGCAGTTCTTC. Translating it yields CASSPRTSGANEQFF.

This clone has just one count. V is TRBV5-1 and J is TRBJ1-3, with D hard to call. This CDR3 contains 16 residues. CDR1 SGHRS and CDR2 YFSETQ come from the germline V gene. V lost 3 bases and J lost 0, with 13 bases in between. The CDR3 loop is CASSSEFTSSGNTIYF. The CDR3 coding sequence is TGCGCCAGCAGCTCCGAGTTCACGAGCTCTGGAAACACCATATATTTT.

This sequence joins TRBV11-2 and TRBJ1-6; D call uncertain. The germline gives CDR1 SGHAT, CDR2 FQNNGV. Between the trimmed V and J ends, which lost 0 bases and 4 bases, there was a span of 4 bases. CDR3 size: 14 residues. The CDR3 loop reads CASSLDPYNSPLHF. CDR3 DNA: TGTGCCAGCAGCTTAGATCCATATAATTCACCCCTCCACTTT.

The chain uses TRBV5-1 and TRBJ1-2; the match to TRBD1 covers 8 bases. The CDR3 has 16 residues. Germline CDR1 is SGHRS and CDR2 is YFSETQ. V lost 0 bases and J lost 2; bases outside the gene matches: 6. DNA of the CDR3: TGCGCCAGCAGCTTGGCCGGCCGGACAGGGAACTATGGCTACACCTTC. Protein: CASSLAGRTGNYGYTF.

There are a few counts of this clone. The V call is TRBV28, the J call TRBJ1-5, with TRBD1 matching over 7 bases. CDR1 is MDHEN, CDR2 SYDVKM, per germline. Unmatched junction bases numbered 5, after V lost 7 bases and J lost 2 bases. The CDR3 is made up of 14 amino acids. The CDR3 DNA reads TGTGCCAGCACCATAGGGGGCCGCAATCAGCCCCAGCATTTT. Amino acids: CASTIGGRNQPQHF.

This clone appeared once. The genes are TRBV30 and TRBJ2-2; D not resolved. The CDR3 has 13 residues. Germline V gene data show CDR1 as GTSNPN and CDR2 as SVGIG (reference sequence). The V end was cut by 1 base, the J end by 4 bases, with 7 bases between. The CDR3, as DNA: TGTGCCTGGAGTGAACAACCCACCGGGGAGCTGTTTTTT. It codes for CAWSEQPTGELFF.

The J gene is TRBJ2-7, the V gene TRBV18; 10 nucleotides agree with TRBD1. V lost 4 bases to trimming and J lost 4 bases; unmatched junction nucleotides: 7. CDR1 and CDR2 (germline): KGHSH, LQKENI. This CDR3 region has 15 residues. CDR3 nucleotide sequence: TGTGCCAGCTCACGACCGGGACAGGGGCTTTACGAGCAGTACTTC. It translates to CASSRPGQGLYEQYF.

The rearrangement joins TRBV27 to TRBJ2-7, with a possible D match to TRBD1 (6 bases). Germline CDR1 and CDR2: MNHEY and SMNVEV (reference sequence). Trimming left V 6 bases short and J 3 bases short, with 21 bases between. There are 16 residues in the CDR3. The CDR3 loop reads CASSPLRDTVNYEQYF. The CDR3 DNA reads TGTGCCAGCAGCCCCCTCCGGGACACGGTAAACTACGAGCAGTACTTC.

This chain connects TRBV30 to TRBJ1-6, with D tentatively TRBD1 (5 bases). CDR1 is GTSNPN and CDR2 is SVGIG in the germline V gene (reference sequence). Trimming left V 4 bases short and J 9 bases short, with 16 bases between. The CDR3 runs to 14 residues. The CDR3 protein is CAWTLGLGTSPLHF. The CDR3 coding sequence is TGTGCCTGGACACTGGGACTTGGTACTTCACCCCTCCACTTT.

This sequence joins TRBV15 and TRBJ2-5; no definite D call. Germline CDR1 reads LNHNV; CDR2 reads YYDKDF (reference sequence). This CDR3 has 13 amino acids. Trimming took 2 bases from V and 5 from J, leaving 9 bases between them. This CDR3 reads CATSRSQLETQYF. The CDR3 coding sequence is TGTGCCACCAGCAGATCCCAGCTGGAGACCCAGTACTTC.

The chain carries TRBV5-1 and TRBJ1-2; D is undetermined. Per germline, CDR1 SGHRS and CDR2 YFSETQ. This CDR3 is built from 14 residues. Trimming stripped 0 bases from V and 2 bases from J, with 8 bases between. The CDR3 reads CASSLESRNYGYTF. The CDR3 DNA follows: TGCGCCAGCAGCTTGGAGTCCCGGAACTATGGCTACACCTTC.

The count of this clone is one. The V gene is TRBV5-6, the J gene TRBJ1-4; no clear D gene. V was shortened by 2 bases and J by 0 bases, with 8 bases between the two germline ends. The CDR3 totals 15 residues. Germline V gene data show CDR1 as SGHDT and CDR2 as YYEEEE. CDR3 in amino acids: CASSFPGATNEKLFF. The CDR3 DNA reads as TGTGCCAGCAGCTTCCCCGGTGCAACTAATGAAAAACTGTTTTTT.

About this clone itself: Other DNA sequences from this sample encode an identical CDR3 as well. The rearrangement uses TRBV5-6 and TRBJ2-2; a possible D gene is TRBD1 (5 bases). V was cut by 3 bases and J by 1 base, with 7 bases left in between. Germline V lookup: CDR1 SGHDT, CDR2 YYEEEE. CDR3 length: 14 residues. This CDR3 is CASSWGRNTGELFF. The DNA of the CDR3 is TGTGCCAGCAGCTGGGGCAGGAACACCGGGGAGCTGTTTTTT. The full variable domain, its missing parts supplied by reference TRBV5-6 and TRBJ2-2, is DAGVTQSPTHLIKTRGQQVTLRCSPKSGHDTVSWYQQALGQGPQFIFQYYEEEERQRGNFPDRFSGHQFPNYSSELNVNALLLGDSALYLCASSWGRNTGELFFGEGSRLTVL.

CDR3 sequence: CASSPTSGSRGTDTQYF. The DNA for the CDR3 is TGTGCCAGCAGCCCTACTAGCGGGAGTAGAGGCACAGATACGCAGTATTTT. The chain uses TRBV28 and TRBJ2-3, with 11 bases identical to TRBD2. V shed 6 bases and J 1 base; nucleotides not matched to a gene: 9. Per the germline V gene, CDR1 is MDHEN and CDR2 is SYDVKM. The CDR3 extends over 17 amino acids.

V and J are TRBV9 and TRBJ2-2; the D gene is possibly TRBD1 (6 bases). The germline V and J ends were trimmed by 4 bases and 4 bases, with 14 bases remaining between them. This CDR3 has 15 residues. The germline V gene encodes CDR1 SGDLS and CDR2 YYNGEE. CDR3 nucleotide sequence: TGTGCCAGCAGCTTAACCGGGACATTCACCGGGGAGCTGTTTTTT. Amino acids: CASSLTGTFTGELFF.

The count of this clone is one. The chain is built from TRBV10-2 and TRBJ2-4; possibly TRBD2 for D (5 bases). Per germline, CDR1 WSHSY and CDR2 SAAADI. CDR3 size: 13 residues. Trimming stripped 7 bases from V and 0 bases from J, with 7 bases between. CDR3 DNA sequence: TGCGCCAGCACAGCGGTAGCCAAAAACATTCAGTACTTC. Translated: CASTAVAKNIQYF.